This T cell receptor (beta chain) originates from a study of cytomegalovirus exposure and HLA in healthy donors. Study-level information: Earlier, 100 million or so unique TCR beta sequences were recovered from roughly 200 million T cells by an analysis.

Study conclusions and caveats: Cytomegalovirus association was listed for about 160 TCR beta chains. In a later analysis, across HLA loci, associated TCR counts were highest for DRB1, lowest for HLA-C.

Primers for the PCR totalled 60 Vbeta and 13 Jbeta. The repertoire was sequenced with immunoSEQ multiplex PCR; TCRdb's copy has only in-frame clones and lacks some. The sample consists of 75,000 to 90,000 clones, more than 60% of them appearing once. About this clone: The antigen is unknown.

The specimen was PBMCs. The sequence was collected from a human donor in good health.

CDR3 nucleotides: TGTGCCAGCAGTGACACCCGACTAGCGGGGGGGCCATTTACGCAGTATTTT. Translating gives CASSDTRLAGGPFTQYF. The rearrangement uses TRBV6-4 and TRBJ2-3; 14 bases are shared with TRBD2. Looked up from germline, CDR1 is MRHNA and CDR2 is SNTAGT. The CDR3 is 17 residues long. V lost 2 bases, J lost 8 bases, and 9 bases stayed unmatched.